This TCR beta chain was recovered during a study of T cell clones after liver transplantation. Study background: Post-transplant blood was tracked for graft-donor-reactive T cell clones identified in a pre-transplant mixed lymphocyte reaction.

Some clones are missing from TCRdb's copy, which holds only in-frame ones; the method was immunoSEQ multiplex PCR. The sample contains 77,000 or so clones, 80% of which appear only once. Sorting of unstimulated PBMCs yielded separate CD3+CD4+ and CD3+CD8+ fractions. Per the germline V gene, CDR1 is SGHNT and CDR2 is YYREEE (reference sequence). V gave up 5 bases and J gave up 3 bases; unmatched junction bases: 10. CDR3 size: 15 residues. This TCR was recovered from a human patient who received a liver transplant. The graft donor may be the source of some T cells. This chain links TRBV5-4 with TRBJ1-1, with 7 bases that match TRBD1. The sequencing here drew on CD4+ T cells from blood, taken 12 months after liver transplant. The CDR3 coding sequence is TGTGCCAGCAGTTTTCCAACAGGGGCGGACACTGAAGCTTTCTTT. The encoded protein is CASSFPTGADTEAFF.